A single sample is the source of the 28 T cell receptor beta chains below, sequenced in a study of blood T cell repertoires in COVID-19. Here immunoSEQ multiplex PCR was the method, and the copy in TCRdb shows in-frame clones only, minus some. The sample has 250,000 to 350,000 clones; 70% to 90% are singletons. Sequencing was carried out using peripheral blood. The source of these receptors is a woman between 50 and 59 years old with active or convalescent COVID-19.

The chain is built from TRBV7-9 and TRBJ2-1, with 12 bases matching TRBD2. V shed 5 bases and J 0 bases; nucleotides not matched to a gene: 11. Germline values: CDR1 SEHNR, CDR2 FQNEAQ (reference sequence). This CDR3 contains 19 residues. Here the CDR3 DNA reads TGTGCCAGCAGCCGTCCCAGAACTAGCGGGAGGAGCTCCTACAATGAGCAGTTCTTC. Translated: CASSRPRTSGRSSYNEQFF.

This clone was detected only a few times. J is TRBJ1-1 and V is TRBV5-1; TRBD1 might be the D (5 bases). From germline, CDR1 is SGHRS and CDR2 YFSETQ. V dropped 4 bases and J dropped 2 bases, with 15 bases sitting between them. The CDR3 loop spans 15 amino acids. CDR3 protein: CASSPKTTVNTEAFF. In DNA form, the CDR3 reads TGCGCCAGCAGCCCCAAGACGACAGTTAACACTGAAGCTTTCTTT.

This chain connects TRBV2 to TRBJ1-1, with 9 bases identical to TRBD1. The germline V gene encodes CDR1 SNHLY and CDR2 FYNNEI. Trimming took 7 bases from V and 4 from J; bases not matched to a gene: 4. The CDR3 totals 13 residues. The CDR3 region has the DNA TGTGCCAGCATGGACAGGGGCGGCACTGAAGCTTTCTTT. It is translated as CASMDRGGTEAFF.

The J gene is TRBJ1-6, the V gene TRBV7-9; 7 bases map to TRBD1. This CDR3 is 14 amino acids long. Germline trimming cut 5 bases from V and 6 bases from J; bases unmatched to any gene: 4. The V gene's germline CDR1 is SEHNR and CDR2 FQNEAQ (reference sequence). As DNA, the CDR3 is TGTGCCAGCAGCAGACAGGGTGTTAATTCACCCCTCCACTTT. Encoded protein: CASSRQGVNSPLHF. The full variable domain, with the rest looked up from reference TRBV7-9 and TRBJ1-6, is DTGVSQNPRHKITKRGQNVTFRCDPISEHNRLYWYRQTLGQGPEFLTYFQNEAQLEKSRLLSDRFSAERPKGSFSTLEIQRTEQGDSAMYLCASSRQGVNSPLHFGNGTRLTVT.

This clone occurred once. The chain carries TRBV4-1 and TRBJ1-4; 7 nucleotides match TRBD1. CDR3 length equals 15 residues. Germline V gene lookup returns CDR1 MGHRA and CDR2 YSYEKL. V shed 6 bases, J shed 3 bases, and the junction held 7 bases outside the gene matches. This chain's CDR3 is CASSYPGTANEKLFF. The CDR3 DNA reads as TGCGCCAGCAGTTACCCCGGGACAGCTAATGAAAAACTGTTTTTT.

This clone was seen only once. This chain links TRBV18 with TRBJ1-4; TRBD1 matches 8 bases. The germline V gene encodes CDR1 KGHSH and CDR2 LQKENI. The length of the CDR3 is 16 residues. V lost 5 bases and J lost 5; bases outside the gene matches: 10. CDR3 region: CASSTDPGGRNEKLFF. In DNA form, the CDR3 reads TGTGCCAGCTCAACGGACCCAGGGGGCAGGAATGAAAAACTGTTTTTT.

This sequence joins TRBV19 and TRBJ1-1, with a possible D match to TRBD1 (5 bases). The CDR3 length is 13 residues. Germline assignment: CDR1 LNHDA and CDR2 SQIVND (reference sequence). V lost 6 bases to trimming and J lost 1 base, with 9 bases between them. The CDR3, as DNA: TGTGCCAGTAGCAGGGATGGGAACACTGAAGCTTTCTTT. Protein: CASSRDGNTEAFF. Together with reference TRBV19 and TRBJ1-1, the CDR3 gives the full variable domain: DGGITQSPKYLFRKEGQNVTLSCEQNLNHDAMYWYRQDPGQGLRLIYYSQIVNDFQKGDIAEGYSVSREKKESFPLTVTSAQKNPTAFYLCASSRDGNTEAFFGQGTRLTVV.

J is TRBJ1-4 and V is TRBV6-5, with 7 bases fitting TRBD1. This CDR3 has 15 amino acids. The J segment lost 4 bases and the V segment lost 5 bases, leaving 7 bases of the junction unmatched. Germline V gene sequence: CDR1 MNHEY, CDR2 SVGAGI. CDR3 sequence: CASSPTGSYNEKLFF. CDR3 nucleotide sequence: TGTGCCAGCAGTCCGACAGGGTCGTATAATGAAAAACTGTTTTTT.

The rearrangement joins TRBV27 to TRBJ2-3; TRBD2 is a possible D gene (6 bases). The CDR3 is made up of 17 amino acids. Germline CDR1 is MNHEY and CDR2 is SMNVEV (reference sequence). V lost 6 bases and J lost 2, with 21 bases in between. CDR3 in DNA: TGTGCCAGCAGCTCCCCCGTCGGCGGGACGTACACAGATACGCAGTATTTT. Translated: CASSSPVGGTYTDTQYF.

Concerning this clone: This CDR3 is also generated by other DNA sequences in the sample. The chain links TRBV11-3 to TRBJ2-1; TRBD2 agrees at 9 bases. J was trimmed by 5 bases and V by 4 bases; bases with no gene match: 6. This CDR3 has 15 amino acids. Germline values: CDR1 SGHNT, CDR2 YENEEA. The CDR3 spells CASSSAGGPNNEQFF. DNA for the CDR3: TGTGCCAGCAGCTCAGCGGGAGGCCCGAACAATGAGCAGTTCTTC.

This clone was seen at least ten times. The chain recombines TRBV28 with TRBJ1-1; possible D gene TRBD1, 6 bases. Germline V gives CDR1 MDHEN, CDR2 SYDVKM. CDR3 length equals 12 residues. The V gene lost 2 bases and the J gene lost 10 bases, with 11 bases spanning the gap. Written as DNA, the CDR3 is TGTGCCAGCAGTTTAGAACAGGGATCAGCTTTCTTT. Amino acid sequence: CASSLEQGSAFF.

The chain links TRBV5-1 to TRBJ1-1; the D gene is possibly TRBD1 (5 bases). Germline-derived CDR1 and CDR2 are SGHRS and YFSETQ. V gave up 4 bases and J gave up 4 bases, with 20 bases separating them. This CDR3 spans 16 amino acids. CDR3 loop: CASSPQHGGVGTEAFF. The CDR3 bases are TGCGCCAGCAGCCCCCAGCATGGGGGGGTGGGCACTGAAGCTTTCTTT.

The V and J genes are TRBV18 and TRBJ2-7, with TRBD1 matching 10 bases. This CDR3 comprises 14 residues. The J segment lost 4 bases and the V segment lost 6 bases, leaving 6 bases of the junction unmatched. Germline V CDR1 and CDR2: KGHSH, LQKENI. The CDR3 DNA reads TGTGCCAGCTCCCCGACAGGGGGCCGGTACGAGCAGTACTTC. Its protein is CASSPTGGRYEQYF.

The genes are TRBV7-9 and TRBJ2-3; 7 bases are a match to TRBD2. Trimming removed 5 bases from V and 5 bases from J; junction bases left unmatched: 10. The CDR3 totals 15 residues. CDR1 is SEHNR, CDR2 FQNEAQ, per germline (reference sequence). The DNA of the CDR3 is TGTGCCAGCAGCCGGTTGGGGCGGGAGAAAGATACGCAGTATTTT. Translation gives CASSRLGREKDTQYF.

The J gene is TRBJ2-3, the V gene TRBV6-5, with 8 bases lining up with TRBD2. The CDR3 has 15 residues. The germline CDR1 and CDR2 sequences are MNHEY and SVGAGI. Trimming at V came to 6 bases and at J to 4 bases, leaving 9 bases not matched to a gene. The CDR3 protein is CASRPLAGGPDTQYF. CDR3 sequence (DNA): TGTGCCAGCAGACCCCTGGCGGGAGGACCAGATACGCAGTATTTT.

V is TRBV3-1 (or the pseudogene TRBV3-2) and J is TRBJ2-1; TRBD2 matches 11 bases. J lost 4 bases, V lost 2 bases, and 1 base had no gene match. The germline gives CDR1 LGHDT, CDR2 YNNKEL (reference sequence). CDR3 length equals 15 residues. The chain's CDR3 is CASSQTSGRYNEQFF. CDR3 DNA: TGTGCCAGCAGCCAAACTAGCGGGAGATACAATGAGCAGTTCTTC.

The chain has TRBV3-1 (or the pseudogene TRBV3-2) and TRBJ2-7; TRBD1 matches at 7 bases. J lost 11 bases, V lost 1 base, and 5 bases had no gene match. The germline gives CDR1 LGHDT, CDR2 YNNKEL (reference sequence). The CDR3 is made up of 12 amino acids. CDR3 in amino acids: CASSQGTGAEYF. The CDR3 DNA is TGTGCCAGCAGCCAAGGGACAGGAGCAGAGTACTTC.

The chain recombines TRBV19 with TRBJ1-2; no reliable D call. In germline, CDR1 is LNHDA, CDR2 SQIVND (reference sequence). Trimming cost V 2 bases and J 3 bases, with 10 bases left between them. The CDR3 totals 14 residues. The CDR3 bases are TGTGCCAGTAGTATACTGGCCGCCGACTATGGCTACACCTTC. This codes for CASSILAADYGYTF. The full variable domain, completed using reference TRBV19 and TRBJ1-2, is DGGITQSPKYLFRKEGQNVTLSCEQNLNHDAMYWYRQDPGQGLRLIYYSQIVNDFQKGDIAEGYSVSREKKESFPLTVTSAQKNPTAFYLCASSILAADYGYTFGSGTRLTVV.

CDR3 loop: CASSLHRTSKGDRAQYF. CDR3 DNA: TGTGCCAGCAGCTTACACCGGACTAGCAAGGGGGATCGGGCGCAGTATTTT. V is TRBV3-1 (or the pseudogene TRBV3-2) and J is TRBJ2-3; 8 nucleotides line up with TRBD2. V shed 5 bases, J shed 10 bases, and the junction held 20 bases outside the gene matches. The germline V gene encodes CDR1 LGHDT and CDR2 YNNKEL (reference sequence). The CDR3 totals 17 residues.

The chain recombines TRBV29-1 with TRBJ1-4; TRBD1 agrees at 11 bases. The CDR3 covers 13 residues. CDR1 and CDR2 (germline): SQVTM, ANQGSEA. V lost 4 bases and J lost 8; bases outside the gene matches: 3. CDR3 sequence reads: CSVAGTGGEKLFF. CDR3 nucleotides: TGCAGCGTTGCCGGGACAGGGGGAGAAAAACTGTTTTTT.

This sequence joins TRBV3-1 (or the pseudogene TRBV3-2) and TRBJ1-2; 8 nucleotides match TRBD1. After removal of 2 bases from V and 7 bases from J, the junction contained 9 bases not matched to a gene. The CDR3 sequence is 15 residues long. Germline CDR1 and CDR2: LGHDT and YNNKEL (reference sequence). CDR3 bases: TGTGCCAGCAGCCAAAATACCAGGGGGCCTGGTGGCTACACCTTC. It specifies CASSQNTRGPGGYTF.

CDR3 DNA sequence: TGCGCCAGCAGCCGCGACGGGACAGGGAGGTATGGCTACACCTTC. It translates to CASSRDGTGRYGYTF. The chain has TRBV5-1 and TRBJ1-2, with 9 nucleotides matching TRBD1. CDR1 and CDR2 (germline): SGHRS, YFSETQ. V gave up 4 bases and J gave up 5 bases; unmatched junction bases: 9. The CDR3 sequence is 15 residues long.

CDR3 in DNA: TGTGCCAGCAGTCCTCGGACAGGGGCTATAGGCGGCTACACCTTC. As protein: CASSPRTGAIGGYTF. This chain uses TRBV28 with TRBJ1-2, with TRBD1 matching 9 bases. Trimming cost V 5 bases and J 8 bases; bases outside gene matches: 12. The CDR3 extends over 15 amino acids. The germline V gene has CDR1 MDHEN and CDR2 SYDVKM.

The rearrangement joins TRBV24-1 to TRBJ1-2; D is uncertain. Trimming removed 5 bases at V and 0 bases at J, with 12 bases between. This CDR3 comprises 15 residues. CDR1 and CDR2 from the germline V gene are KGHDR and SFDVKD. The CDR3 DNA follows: TGTGCCACCAGTGCCGCCGGAGGGCCTAACTATGGCTACACCTTC. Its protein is CATSAAGGPNYGYTF.

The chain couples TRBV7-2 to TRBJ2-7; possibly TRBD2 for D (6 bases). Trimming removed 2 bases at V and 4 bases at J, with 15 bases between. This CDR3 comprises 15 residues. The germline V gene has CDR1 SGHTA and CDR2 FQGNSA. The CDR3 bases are TGTGCCAGCAGCTTATCGGTGGAGACTAGGTACGAGCAGTACTTC. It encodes CASSLSVETRYEQYF.

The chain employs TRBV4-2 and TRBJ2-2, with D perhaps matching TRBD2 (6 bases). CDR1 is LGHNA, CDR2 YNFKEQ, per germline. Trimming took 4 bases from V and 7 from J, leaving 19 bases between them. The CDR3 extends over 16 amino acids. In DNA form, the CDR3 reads TGTGCCAGCAGCCGCCATGGACGGGAGAGGGGCGGGGAGCTGTTTTTT. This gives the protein CASSRHGRERGGELFF.

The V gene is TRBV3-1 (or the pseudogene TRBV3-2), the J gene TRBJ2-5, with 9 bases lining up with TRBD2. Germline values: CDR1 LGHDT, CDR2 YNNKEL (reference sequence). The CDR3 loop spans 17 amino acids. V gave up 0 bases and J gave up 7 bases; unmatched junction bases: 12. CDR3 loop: CASSQDYEREAGGTQYF. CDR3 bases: TGTGCCAGCAGCCAAGATTACGAGCGGGAGGCCGGAGGGACCCAGTACTTC.

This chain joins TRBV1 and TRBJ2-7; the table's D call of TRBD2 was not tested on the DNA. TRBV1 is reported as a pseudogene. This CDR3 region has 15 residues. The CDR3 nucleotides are TGCACCAGCAGTCGGCGACTCTCCCACTCCTACGAGCAGTACTTC. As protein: CTSSRRLSHSYEQYF.